Below, 18 T cell receptor beta chains from the same sample are listed, as sequenced in a study of human versus mouse CDR3 diversity and MHC coevolution. Produced via immunoSEQ multiplex PCR; TCRdb's table is partial and in-frame only. The repertoire includes tens of thousands of clones, over 85% of them detected once, and approximately 1.5% sits in the top ten. Sequenced sample: naive CD4+ T cells from blood. Indicated subset: CD45RO-negative CD62L-positive naive CD4 T cells. These receptor sequences come from a person aged 30 to 69 in good health.

The chain carries TRBV18 and TRBJ2-3; TRBD1 agrees at 7 bases. CDR3 size: 15 residues. Germline-derived CDR1 and CDR2 are KGHSH and LQKENI. J lost 10 bases, V lost 2 bases, and 12 bases had no gene match. As DNA, the CDR3 is TGTGCCAGCTCACCAAGGGGGACAGATCCCGTTGCGCAGTATTTT. Residues: CASSPRGTDPVAQYF.

This chain uses TRBV18 with TRBJ2-1, with D possibly matching TRBD1 (7 bases). With 0 bases removed from V and 8 bases from J, the gap between germline ends came to 17 bases. The CDR3 extends over 16 amino acids. Germline CDR1 and CDR2: KGHSH and LQKENI. CDR3 in DNA: TGTGCCAGCTCACCACCAAGAGCAGGGGGGTTCGATGAGCAGTTCTTC. This gives the protein CASSPPRAGGFDEQFF.

Here the CDR3 DNA reads TGTGCCAGCAGCTCGACTAGCGGGAGGTCAAATGAGCAGTTCTTC. Translation gives CASSSTSGRSNEQFF. The chain links TRBV9 to TRBJ2-1; the match to TRBD2 covers 13 bases. V was pared by 4 bases and J by 7 bases, with 5 bases of the junction left unmatched. The CDR3 has 15 residues. From germline, CDR1 is SGDLS and CDR2 YYNGEE.

This clone was observed a single time. This chain links TRBV18 with TRBJ2-3; 11 bases map to TRBD1. The CDR3 extends over 15 amino acids. V gave up 3 bases and J gave up 5 bases; unmatched junction bases: 4. Germline loops: CDR1 KGHSH, CDR2 LQKENI. For the CDR3, the DNA is TGTGCCAGCTCACCCCCGGGACAGGGGGAAGATACGCAGTATTTT. Translating it yields CASSPPGQGEDTQYF.

This sequence joins TRBV7-6 and TRBJ2-5, with D perhaps TRBD1 (6 bases). Trimming took off 1 base at V and 3 bases at J, with 6 bases between the two ends. CDR1 and CDR2 (germline): SGHVS, FNYEAQ. The CDR3 totals 13 residues. The CDR3 region is CASSLGTEETQYF. The CDR3 DNA is TGTGCCAGCAGCTTAGGGACAGAAGAGACCCAGTACTTC.

This clone showed up just a few times. The rearrangement joins TRBV19 to TRBJ1-5, with 9 bases that match TRBD1. CDR3 length: 12 amino acids. Trimming removed 7 bases from V and 11 bases from J; junction bases left unmatched: 6. The germline gives CDR1 LNHDA, CDR2 SQIVND (reference sequence). In DNA form, the CDR3 reads TGTGCCAGTACCCCGGACAGGGGTGCCCAGCATTTT. Protein product: CASTPDRGAQHF.

V usage is TRBV7-2 and J usage is TRBJ1-5; D is possibly TRBD1 (5 bases). Germline-derived CDR1 and CDR2 are SGHTA and FQGNSA. The germline V and J ends were trimmed by 5 bases and 7 bases, with 18 bases remaining between them. CDR3 size: 15 residues. The chain's CDR3 is CASSRDSASEQPQHF. In nucleotides, the CDR3 is TGTGCCAGCAGCCGCGACAGTGCCAGCGAGCAGCCCCAGCATTTT.

V is TRBV14 and J is TRBJ2-5, with a tentative D call TRBD2 (6 bases). The germline CDR1 and CDR2 sequences are SGHDN and FVKESK. Trimming removed 1 base at V and 2 bases at J, with 26 bases between. This CDR3 is 20 amino acids long. Written as DNA, the CDR3 is TGTGCCAGCAGCCAAGTTCTCAAGCCCGGGGCGTACGGGGGACAAGAGACCCAGTACTTC. Protein sequence: CASSQVLKPGAYGGQETQYF.

The CDR3 loop is CASSPPSSTAFPYTF. In DNA, the CDR3 is TGTGCCAGCTCACCACCGAGTTCGACAGCCTTCCCCTACACCTTC. The V and J genes are TRBV18 and TRBJ1-2; tentatively, D is TRBD1 (5 bases). V gave up 0 bases and J gave up 10 bases, with 18 bases separating them. CDR1 is KGHSH and CDR2 is LQKENI in the germline V gene. The CDR3 contains 15 residues.

The rearrangement joins TRBV29-1 to TRBJ1-2; 7 bases map to TRBD1. The length of the CDR3 is 12 residues. Per the germline V gene, CDR1 is SQVTM and CDR2 is ANQGSEA. V shed 6 bases, J shed 8 bases, and the junction held 9 bases outside the gene matches. This CDR3 is CSVPLQGEGYTF. The CDR3 bases are TGCAGCGTCCCACTCCAGGGGGAGGGCTACACCTTC.

In its sample, this clone was seen a few times. DNA of the CDR3: TGTGCCAGTAGGGGGTCAGGGGATAACACTGAAGCTTTCTTT. This translates into CASRGSGDNTEAFF. The chain links TRBV19 to TRBJ1-1; the D gene is possibly TRBD1 (6 bases). The CDR3 covers 14 residues. Germline assignment: CDR1 LNHDA and CDR2 SQIVND (reference sequence). Trimming cost V 6 bases and J 2 bases, with 13 bases left between them.

The chain joins TRBV28 to TRBJ2-1; D not certain. This CDR3 is 12 amino acids long. Trimming left V 9 bases short and J 8 bases short, with 14 bases between. Germline V gene data show CDR1 as MDHEN and CDR2 as SYDVKM. For the CDR3, the DNA is TGTGCCAGTCAGATTCAAACCGATGAGCAGTTCTTC. It yields the protein CASQIQTDEQFF.

The chain couples TRBV6-1 to TRBJ2-3; TRBD2 is a possible D gene (7 bases). Germline CDR1 reads MNHNS; CDR2 reads SASEGT. The length of the CDR3 is 15 residues. V was shortened by 6 bases and J by 0 bases, with 13 bases between the two germline ends. The CDR3 nucleotides are TGTGCCAGCAGGAGAGGGGGGGGGAGCACAGATACGCAGTATTTT. It codes for CASRRGGGSTDTQYF.

J is TRBJ2-1 and V is TRBV7-2, with 9 bases fitting TRBD1. This CDR3 is 15 amino acids long. The V segment lost 5 bases and the J segment 1 base; nucleotides outside the gene matches: 3. Per germline, CDR1 SGHTA and CDR2 FQGNSA. The CDR3 loop reads CASSEDRGSYNEQFF. The DNA of the CDR3 is TGTGCCAGCAGCGAGGACAGGGGATCCTACAATGAGCAGTTCTTC.

This chain uses TRBV29-1 with TRBJ1-1; tentative D call: TRBD1 (6 bases). From germline, CDR1 is SQVTM and CDR2 ANQGSEA. CDR3 length: 13 amino acids. The V gene lost 2 bases and the J gene lost 1 base, with 8 bases spanning the gap. The CDR3 DNA sequence: TGCAGCGTTGAAAGGGGGGGGAACACTGAAGCTTTCTTT. Its protein product is CSVERGGNTEAFF.

The CDR3: CASSEIDRRYGYTF. CDR3 bases: TGTGCCAGCAGTGAAATAGACAGGCGGTATGGCTACACCTTC. The chain uses TRBV6-1 and TRBJ1-2, with a possible D match to TRBD1 (6 bases). Trimming cost V 2 bases and J 5 bases, with 12 bases left between them. The CDR3 has 14 residues. From germline, CDR1 is MNHNS and CDR2 SASEGT.

This sequence joins TRBV5-6 and TRBJ2-1, with D perhaps matching TRBD2 (5 bases). The germline V gene encodes CDR1 SGHDT and CDR2 YYEEEE. The CDR3 has 11 amino acids. The V end lost 4 bases, the J end lost 9 bases, and 8 bases lay between the germline ends. The CDR3 protein is CASSREGEQFF. The CDR3 DNA follows: TGTGCCAGCAGCCGCGAGGGTGAGCAGTTCTTC. The full variable domain, in which reference TRBV5-6 and TRBJ2-1 provide the parts outside the CDR3, is DAGVTQSPTHLIKTRGQQVTLRCSPKSGHDTVSWYQQALGQGPQFIFQYYEEEERQRGNFPDRFSGHQFPNYSSELNVNALLLGDSALYLCASSREGEQFFGPGTRLTVL.

This chain joins TRBV28 and TRBJ2-5; 8 bases match TRBD1. In germline, CDR1 is MDHEN, CDR2 SYDVKM. V lost 7 bases and J lost 5; bases outside the gene matches: 3. CDR3 length: 12 residues. DNA for the CDR3: TGTGCCAGCAACCAGGGGGCTGAGACCCAGTACTTC. Translation: CASNQGAETQYF.